This entry lists 22 T cell receptor beta chains sequenced from one sample in a study of vaccination effects on CD4 cells after COVID-19. Clones were read by immunoSEQ multiplex PCR, and TCRdb kept only the in-frame ones, dropping some. The sample holds tens of thousands of clones, about four fifths seen once. With the ViraFEST assay, the study expanded antigen-specific CD4+ T cells using viral peptide pools, then sequenced them. The authors isolated CD4+ T cells after approximately 9 days of culture. Nucleocapsid antibodies were negative in the vaccine recipients, who had never had SARS-CoV-2 infection. No antigen has been assigned to these receptors. Specimen: CD4+ T cells from PBMCs cultured with HCoV-NL63 spike peptides, collected before COVID-19 vaccination. The receptors derive from a human donor who received a COVID-19 vaccine.

This clone has a handful of counts. V usage is TRBV7-8 and J usage is TRBJ1-3; TRBD1 matches 9 bases. Germline trimming cut 5 bases from V and 8 bases from J; bases unmatched to any gene: 1. The CDR3 has 12 residues. Germline assignment: CDR1 SGHVS and CDR2 FQNEAQ. The CDR3 DNA reads TGTGCCAGCAGCCGGGACAGGGACACCATATATTTT. Protein: CASSRDRDTIYF.

This clone was detected a few times. The gene calls are TRBV6-5 and TRBJ1-6; D gene uncertain. CDR1 is MNHEY, CDR2 SVGAGI, per germline. V shed 6 bases and J shed 10 bases, with 13 bases lying between them. The CDR3 length is 13 residues. The CDR3 here is CASSSDRRSPLHF. CDR3 bases: TGTGCCAGCAGCTCCGACCGGAGATCACCCCTCCACTTT.

V usage is TRBV18 and J usage is TRBJ2-5; no reliable D call. Germline V CDR1 and CDR2: KGHSH, LQKENI. V shed 0 bases and J shed 6 bases, with 5 bases lying between them. The CDR3 contains 12 residues. The CDR3 region has the DNA TGTGCCAGCTCACCACCGTCAAAGACCCAGTACTTC. Translating gives CASSPPSKTQYF.

The chain couples TRBV2 to TRBJ2-1; the D is unclear. The CDR3 spans 14 residues. Germline V lookup: CDR1 SNHLY, CDR2 FYNNEI. V shed 8 bases and J shed 4 bases, with 15 bases lying between them. In nucleotides, the CDR3 is TGTGCCAGCGCGGAGCTAAAGAATTACAATGAGCAGTTCTTC. It translates to CASAELKNYNEQFF.

This clone has just a few counts. J is TRBJ1-5 and V is TRBV6-1; D perhaps matches TRBD1 (6 bases). V was cut by 0 bases and J by 6 bases, with 12 bases left in between. CDR3 length equals 15 residues. Germline CDR1 and CDR2: MNHNS and SASEGT. CDR3 region: CASSEAPRGGQPQHF. DNA of the CDR3: TGTGCCAGCAGTGAAGCGCCCAGGGGAGGTCAGCCCCAGCATTTT.

This chain links TRBV7-9 with TRBJ2-5, with D possibly TRBD1 on 5 matching bases. The CDR3 is made up of 16 amino acids. The V end was cut by 2 bases, the J end by 1 base, with 14 bases between. The germline gives CDR1 SEHNR, CDR2 FQNEAQ (reference sequence). The chain's CDR3 is CASSLTQGRSQETQYF. CDR3 DNA: TGTGCCAGCAGCTTAACTCAGGGCCGATCCCAAGAGACCCAGTACTTC.

The CDR3 is CASSLVGTSVGDTQYF. CDR3 in DNA: TGTGCCAGCAGCTTAGTCGGGACTAGCGTTGGAGATACGCAGTATTTT. The chain couples TRBV7-2 to TRBJ2-3; TRBD2 aligns across 10 bases. Trimming took 1 base from V and 5 from J; bases not matched to a gene: 6. Germline-derived CDR1 and CDR2 are SGHTA and FQGNSA. CDR3 length: 16 amino acids.

The chain has TRBV7-3 and TRBJ2-3; 11 nucleotides align to TRBD2. This CDR3 has 16 amino acids. Germline V gives CDR1 SGHTA, CDR2 FQGTGA. The junction had 8 bases not matched to a gene; V was cut back by 5 bases and J by 4 bases. CDR3 residues: CASSARHSGGADTQYF. The CDR3 bases are TGTGCCAGCAGCGCACGCCATAGCGGGGGGGCAGATACGCAGTATTTT.

The J gene is TRBJ2-1, the V gene TRBV4-3; no definite D call. Germline CDR1 and CDR2: LGHNA and YSLEER. Trimming removed 5 bases from V and 0 bases from J, with 11 bases in between. The CDR3 covers 15 residues. This chain's CDR3 is CASSLDRSSYNEQFF. The CDR3 DNA reads TGCGCCAGCAGCTTGGACCGTAGCTCCTACAATGAGCAGTTCTTC.

There are a few counts of this clone. The chain links TRBV4-1 to TRBJ1-3; TRBD1 matches at 7 bases. Germline-derived CDR1 and CDR2 are MGHRA and YSYEKL. J lost 3 bases, V lost 4 bases, and 9 bases had no gene match. There are 16 residues in the CDR3. The CDR3 region is CASSLYSTGSGNTIYF. The CDR3, as DNA: TGCGCCAGCAGCCTCTACTCGACAGGGAGTGGAAACACCATATATTTT.

The chain couples TRBV5-1 to TRBJ2-5, with 10 bases identical to TRBD1. J was trimmed by 1 base and V by 0 bases; bases with no gene match: 9. The CDR3 is 18 residues long. Germline CDR1 and CDR2: SGHRS and YFSETQ. CDR3 residues: CASSLGQGARVVQETQYF. The CDR3 DNA reads TGCGCCAGCAGCTTGGGACAGGGGGCGCGAGTAGTCCAAGAGACCCAGTACTTC.

This clone was seen only once. The chain couples TRBV5-1 to TRBJ1-1; D is uncertain. V dropped 0 bases and J dropped 1 base, with 7 bases sitting between them. The germline V gene encodes CDR1 SGHRS and CDR2 YFSETQ. CDR3 size: 14 residues. The CDR3 bases are TGCGCCAGCAGCTTGGAAATAGAGAACACTGAAGCTTTCTTT. Its protein product is CASSLEIENTEAFF.

In this sample, this clone turned up once. The rearrangement uses TRBV6-6 and TRBJ1-1; D might be TRBD1 (5 bases). Germline V gene data show CDR1 as MNHNY and CDR2 as SVGAGI (reference sequence). The CDR3 contains 15 residues. V gave up 2 bases and J gave up 3 bases, with 13 bases separating them. The CDR3: CASSYRGGGDTEAFF. The CDR3 DNA is TGTGCCAGCAGTTACCGGGGTGGGGGAGACACTGAAGCTTTCTTT.

J is TRBJ1-2 and V is TRBV18; D is uncertain. CDR3 length equals 13 residues. Germline assignment: CDR1 KGHSH and CDR2 LQKENI. The V gene lost 2 bases and the J gene lost 0 bases, with 4 bases spanning the gap. The CDR3 nucleotides read TGTGCCAGCTCACCAGGGGCTAACTATGGCTACACCTTC. It codes for CASSPGANYGYTF.

This clone was observed a handful of times. CDR3 in amino acids: CASSLGGTAYEQYV. The CDR3 DNA follows: TGTGCCAGCAGCTTAGGAGGGACAGCCTACGAGCAGTACGTC. The V call is TRBV7-9, the J call TRBJ2-7; 7 bases are a match to TRBD1. CDR3 length: 14 residues. V lost 1 base, J lost 2 bases, and 2 bases stayed unmatched. Germline lookup yields CDR1 SEHNR and CDR2 FQNEAQ (reference sequence).

This clone appeared a single time. V usage is TRBV5-6 and J usage is TRBJ2-1; 10 bases match TRBD2. V lost 3 bases, J lost 5 bases, and 8 bases stayed unmatched. Per the germline V gene, CDR1 is SGHDT and CDR2 is YYEEEE. The CDR3 is 16 residues long. The CDR3 is CASSSFLAGDHNEQFF. The CDR3 DNA is TGTGCCAGCAGCTCGTTCCTAGCGGGGGACCACAATGAGCAGTTCTTC.

This clone was observed a handful of times. V gene TRBV7-2 combines with J gene TRBJ2-3; 7 positions agree with TRBD1. This CDR3 comprises 14 residues. In germline, CDR1 is SGHTA, CDR2 FQGNSA. J gave up 4 bases and V 8 bases, and 9 bases lay outside the gene matches. The CDR3: CASGPGTGADTQYF. CDR3 DNA: TGTGCCAGCGGACCCGGAACAGGGGCAGATACGCAGTATTTT.

The chain joins TRBV5-1 to TRBJ2-5, with D perhaps matching TRBD1 (6 bases). The CDR3 totals 17 residues. Trimming cost V 0 bases and J 0 bases, with 15 bases left between them. Germline CDR1 and CDR2: SGHRS and YFSETQ. The CDR3 DNA follows: TGCGCCAGCAGCTTGGCTCCCAGGGGCGTTTACCAAGAGACCCAGTACTTC. Its translation: CASSLAPRGVYQETQYF.

The chain couples TRBV7-9 to TRBJ1-2; 7 nucleotides match TRBD1. V shed 5 bases, J shed 7 bases, and the junction held 19 bases outside the gene matches. Looked up from germline, CDR1 is SEHNR and CDR2 is FQNEAQ (reference sequence). This CDR3 comprises 17 residues. Here the CDR3 reads CASSPPWLIKGAGGYTF. The CDR3 DNA follows: TGTGCCAGCAGCCCACCTTGGTTGATAAAGGGGGCCGGTGGCTACACCTTC. Full variable domain (rest looked up from reference TRBV7-9 and TRBJ1-2): DTGVSQNPRHKITKRGQNVTFRCDPISEHNRLYWYRQTLGQGPEFLTYFQNEAQLEKSRLLSDRFSAERPKGSFSTLEIQRTEQGDSAMYLCASSPPWLIKGAGGYTFGSGTRLTVV.

This sequence joins TRBV4-1 and TRBJ1-5, with 7 nucleotides matching TRBD1. CDR1 and CDR2 (germline): MGHRA, YSYEKL. After removal of 0 bases from V and 0 bases from J, the junction contained 8 bases not matched to a gene. This CDR3 contains 18 residues. CDR3 sequence: CASSQDPRGFSSNQPQHF. CDR3 DNA sequence: TGCGCCAGCAGCCAAGATCCCAGGGGGTTTAGTAGCAATCAGCCCCAGCATTTT.

The CDR3 loop reads CASSPRIRGSFGELFF. The CDR3 DNA reads TGTGCCAGCAGCCCTCGAATTAGGGGGTCGTTCGGGGAGCTGTTTTTT. V and J are TRBV13 and TRBJ2-2, with D maybe TRBD1 (6 bases). Trimming removed 5 bases at V and 7 bases at J, with 20 bases between. Germline V CDR1 and CDR2: PRHDT, FYEKMQ (reference sequence). CDR3 length: 16 residues.

The chain combines TRBV12-3 or TRBV12-4 with TRBJ1-4; no definite D call. The V and J ends lost 7 bases and 8 bases respectively, with 11 bases between them. This CDR3 region has 12 residues. CDR3 sequence (DNA): TGTGCCAGCACCGAATATGGAGAAAAACTGTTTTTT. Translation: CASTEYGEKLFF.